The 7 T cell receptor beta chains in this list originate from one sample, sequenced in a study of cytomegalovirus exposure and HLA in healthy donors. The primer mix had 60 Vbeta and 13 Jbeta primers. Clones were read by immunoSEQ multiplex PCR, and TCRdb kept only the in-frame ones, dropping some. The table includes approximately 220,000 clones, over 75% detected once. The sequencing input was PBMCs. The receptor set was obtained from a male donor in good health and CMV-seronegative.

This sequence joins TRBV13 and TRBJ1-1; D call uncertain. CDR1 and CDR2 from the germline V gene are PRHDT and FYEKMQ (reference sequence). The CDR3 totals 15 residues. V was shortened by 5 bases and J by 1 base, with 14 bases between the two germline ends. CDR3 amino acids: CASSLSRGTNTEAFF. Written as DNA, the CDR3 is TGTGCCAGCAGCCTCTCCCGGGGAACGAACACTGAAGCTTTCTTT.

The chain combines TRBV2 with TRBJ2-1, with D unclear. V shed 4 bases and J shed 9 bases, with 19 bases lying between them. The CDR3 loop spans 15 amino acids. Germline CDR1 and CDR2: SNHLY and FYNNEI. The chain's CDR3 is CASSVIEAPIGEQFF. For the CDR3, the DNA is TGTGCCAGCAGTGTTATTGAGGCCCCCATCGGTGAGCAGTTCTTC.

The CDR3 DNA reads as TGTGCCATCAGTGACGCTGCGACCGGGCAAGAGACCCAGTACTTC. Its translation: CAISDAATGQETQYF. The rearrangement joins TRBV10-3 to TRBJ2-5; D is ambiguous. The CDR3 has 15 residues. Deletions cut 3 bases from V and 2 bases from J, with 13 bases between. The germline CDR1 and CDR2 sequences are ENHRY and SYGVKD.

This chain joins TRBV4-3 and TRBJ2-2, with D unresolved. Trimming shortened V by 0 bases and J by 8 bases, and 13 bases separated the two germline ends. CDR1 LGHNA and CDR2 YSLEER come from the germline V gene. The CDR3 is made up of 15 amino acids. CDR3 residues: CASSQEAPAVGELFF. For the CDR3, the DNA is TGCGCCAGCAGCCAAGAAGCCCCGGCGGTAGGGGAGCTGTTTTTT.

This clone came up a few times. The chain uses TRBV19 and TRBJ2-5; TRBD1 agrees at 9 bases. V shed 5 bases and J 5 bases; nucleotides not matched to a gene: 9. CDR1 and CDR2 from the germline V gene are LNHDA and SQIVND (reference sequence). CDR3 length: 15 amino acids. In DNA form, the CDR3 reads TGTGCCAGTAGTTTCCCCGGGACAGGGTCGGAGACCCAGTACTTC. Encoded protein: CASSFPGTGSETQYF.

This chain links TRBV28 with TRBJ1-1; D might be TRBD1 (6 bases). The CDR3 length is 16 residues. Germline values: CDR1 MDHEN, CDR2 SYDVKM. V shed 5 bases and J shed 1 base, with 17 bases lying between them. As DNA, the CDR3 is TGTGCCAGCAGTCAATTTAGACAGGACTCGAACACTGAAGCTTTCTTT. Protein: CASSQFRQDSNTEAFF.

The chain recombines TRBV9 with TRBJ2-6; weak D call: TRBD1 (5 bases). Germline values: CDR1 SGDLS, CDR2 YYNGEE. V was trimmed by 4 bases and J by 3 bases, leaving 11 bases between them. This CDR3 has 15 amino acids. In DNA, the CDR3 is TGTGCCAGCAGCACCCAGGGTGGTGGGGCCAACGTCCTGACTTTC. Its protein is CASSTQGGGANVLTF.